A single sample is the source of the 18 T cell receptor beta chains below, sequenced in a study of tumour-infiltrating T cells in Burkitt lymphoma. Assay: immunoSEQ multiplex PCR; the TCRdb copy retains only in-frame clones and omits some. Of tens of thousands of clones in the sample, approximately 31% are singletons; the top ten hold approximately 2.6%. Sequencing was carried out using tumor tissue. The receptors originated from a human donor with Burkitt lymphoma.

The V and J genes are TRBV27 and TRBJ1-5; D is ambiguous. Trimming took off 10 bases at V and 3 bases at J, with 10 bases between the two ends. Germline CDR1 and CDR2: MNHEY and SMNVEV (reference sequence). The CDR3 is 12 residues long. The CDR3 protein is CATWTFNQPQHF. The CDR3, as DNA: TGTGCCACCTGGACCTTCAATCAGCCCCAGCATTTT.

This clone has a handful of counts. V gene TRBV15 combines with J gene TRBJ2-3; no firm D call. The CDR3 is made up of 12 amino acids. From germline, CDR1 is LNHNV and CDR2 YYDKDF (reference sequence). Trimming removed 2 bases from V and 5 bases from J, with 5 bases in between. DNA of the CDR3: TGTGCCACCAGCAGACAGATAGATACGCAGTATTTT. Translation: CATSRQIDTQYF. Together with reference TRBV15 and TRBJ2-3, the CDR3 gives the full variable domain: DAMVIQNPRYQVTQFGKPVTLSCSQTLNHNVMYWYQQKSSQAPKLLFHYYDKDFNNEADTPDNFQSRRPNTSFCFLDIRSPGLGDTAMYLCATSRQIDTQYFGPGTRLTVL.

The chain carries TRBV19 and TRBJ2-7, with D possibly matching TRBD2 (5 bases). From germline, CDR1 is LNHDA and CDR2 SQIVND (reference sequence). V lost 4 bases and J 0 bases, leaving 16 bases between the germline ends. The CDR3 has 16 amino acids. Here the CDR3 reads CASSSGSRGSSYEQYF. Written as DNA, the CDR3 is TGTGCCAGTAGTAGCGGGTCCCGGGGAAGCTCCTACGAGCAGTACTTC.

This chain joins TRBV7-9 and TRBJ1-6; no clear D gene. This CDR3 comprises 12 residues. From germline, CDR1 is SEHNR and CDR2 FQNEAQ (reference sequence). With 5 bases removed from V and 10 bases from J, the gap between germline ends came to 9 bases. CDR3 sequence: CASSLEGSPLHF. In nucleotides, the CDR3 is TGTGCCAGCAGCCTCGAGGGCTCACCCCTCCACTTT.

This clone was seen a handful of times. This rearrangement joins TRBV10-3 to TRBJ1-1; D is ambiguous. The CDR3 consists of 12 residues. V lost 0 bases, J lost 11 bases, and 10 bases lay in between. Per germline, CDR1 ENHRY and CDR2 SYGVKD. The CDR3 reads CAISESGRSAFF. In nucleotides, the CDR3 is TGTGCCATCAGTGAGTCGGGCAGGAGTGCTTTCTTT.

The genes are TRBV7-9 and TRBJ1-1, with D perhaps matching TRBD1 (5 bases). Trimming removed 7 bases at V and 7 bases at J, with 16 bases between. The CDR3 consists of 13 residues. Germline V gene data show CDR1 as SEHNR and CDR2 as FQNEAQ (reference sequence). The CDR3 reads CASTHRAGGEAFF. CDR3 nucleotides: TGTGCCAGCACCCACCGGGCCGGGGGTGAAGCTTTCTTT.

The V gene is TRBV6-5, the J gene TRBJ2-1; the D gene is possibly TRBD2 (7 bases). Germline CDR1 MNHEY, CDR2 SVGAGI. Trimming pared 2 bases from V and 2 bases from J, leaving 10 bases between. The CDR3 totals 15 residues. This CDR3 is CASSYGGGPYNEQFF. DNA of the CDR3: TGTGCCAGCAGTTACGGCGGGGGCCCCTACAATGAGCAGTTCTTC.

The sample holds a few counts of this clone. This sequence joins TRBV6-5 and TRBJ1-5; D is possibly TRBD1 (6 bases). Germline-derived CDR1 and CDR2 are MNHEY and SVGAGI. The CDR3 contains 13 residues. V gave up 5 bases and J gave up 6 bases, with 11 bases separating them. The CDR3 sequence is CASSNGGAQPQHF. The CDR3 DNA is TGTGCCAGCAGTAACGGGGGGGCTCAGCCCCAGCATTTT.

The chain recombines TRBV7-2 with TRBJ1-4; D may be TRBD1 (5 bases). Trimming took 5 bases from V and 3 from J, leaving 13 bases between them. This CDR3 spans 15 amino acids. CDR1 is SGHTA, CDR2 FQGNSA, per germline. The CDR3 spells CASSEPGRPNEKLFF. CDR3 DNA: TGTGCCAGCAGCGAACCGGGACGGCCTAATGAAAAACTGTTTTTT.

In this sample, this clone turned up a few times. The V call is TRBV7-8, the J call TRBJ1-2; D might be TRBD1 (5 bases). The CDR3 is made up of 16 amino acids. Germline assignment: CDR1 SGHVS and CDR2 FQNEAQ. Trimming took off 0 bases at V and 4 bases at J, with 15 bases between the two ends. The CDR3 sequence: CASSLAPGFGAYGYTF. CDR3 in DNA: TGTGCCAGCAGCTTAGCGCCGGGGTTCGGGGCCTATGGCTACACCTTC.

This clone has just a few counts. The V call is TRBV4-2, the J call TRBJ2-7; the D is unclear. Germline CDR1 reads LGHNA; CDR2 reads YNFKEQ. The CDR3 is 12 amino acids. The ends were cut back, 1 base at V and 3 bases at J, with 4 bases in the middle. CDR3 sequence: CASSQGIYEQYF. CDR3 sequence (DNA): TGTGCCAGCAGCCAAGGTATCTACGAGCAGTACTTC.

This clone was counted a few times. V and J are TRBV6-6 and TRBJ2-7; 9 bases fit TRBD1. The CDR3 is 13 amino acids. V dropped 10 bases and J dropped 3; count of bases not matched to a gene: 7. The germline gives CDR1 MNHNY, CDR2 SVGAGI (reference sequence). The CDR3: CATTTGGNYEQYF. CDR3 nucleotide sequence: TGTGCCACCACGACAGGGGGGAACTACGAGCAGTACTTC.

The chain carries TRBV4-1 and TRBJ1-5; 7 nucleotides match TRBD1. Losses at the gene ends were 4 bases for V and 0 bases for J; bases not matched to a gene: 6. Germline V gene data show CDR1 as MGHRA and CDR2 as YSYEKL. The CDR3 is made up of 16 amino acids. The CDR3 DNA is TGCGCCAGCAGCCGAGGACAGGCTGGTAGCAATCAGCCCCAGCATTTT. Its translation is CASSRGQAGSNQPQHF.

This clone was recorded a few times. Other DNA sequences in this specimen translate into the identical CDR3. The genes are TRBV7-8 and TRBJ1-5; tentatively, D is TRBD1 (5 bases). The CDR3 runs to 16 residues. Trimming pared 1 base from V and 3 bases from J, leaving 13 bases between. Germline V gene data show CDR1 as SGHVS and CDR2 as FQNEAQ. DNA for the CDR3: TGTGCCAGCAGCTTAGAGGGGCAGAGTTCCAATCAGCCCCAGCATTTT. It translates to CASSLEGQSSNQPQHF.

V and J are TRBV2 and TRBJ2-1; D uncertain. V was shortened by 4 bases and J by 8 bases, with 15 bases between the two germline ends. Germline loops: CDR1 SNHLY, CDR2 FYNNEI. CDR3 length: 14 residues. CDR3 nucleotides: TGTGCCAGCAGTGCCCCGGGCAGGAGAGATGAGCAGTTCTTC. Translated: CASSAPGRRDEQFF.

There are a few counts of this clone. The chain uses TRBV5-1 and TRBJ2-2; 8 bases are a match to TRBD2. The CDR3 is made up of 15 amino acids. The J segment lost 5 bases and the V segment lost 0 bases, leaving 3 bases of the junction unmatched. CDR1 is SGHRS, CDR2 YFSETQ, per germline. Here the CDR3 reads CASSLVAGGTGELFF. CDR3 nucleotide sequence: TGCGCCAGCAGCTTGGTTGCGGGGGGAACCGGGGAGCTGTTTTTT.

V usage is TRBV5-4 and J usage is TRBJ2-2, with TRBD1 matching over 8 bases. V shed 4 bases, J shed 1 base, and the junction held 9 bases outside the gene matches. The CDR3 spans 17 residues. CDR1 and CDR2 (germline): SGHNT, YYREEE (reference sequence). CDR3 coding DNA: TGTGCCAGCAGCCTCCAAACAGGGGGATGGAACACCGGGGAGCTGTTTTTT. Residues: CASSLQTGGWNTGELFF.

This clone has just a few counts. This rearrangement joins TRBV4-2 to TRBJ2-5; D possibly matches TRBD1 or TRBD2 (6 bases each). The germline V gene has CDR1 LGHNA and CDR2 YNFKEQ. The V end was cut by 0 bases, the J end by 1 base, with 9 bases between. The CDR3 contains 15 residues. The CDR3 sequence: CASSQEPGAQETQYF. CDR3 nucleotide sequence: TGTGCCAGCAGCCAAGAGCCGGGGGCCCAAGAGACCCAGTACTTC.